This TCR beta chain was retrieved from a study of T cell responses to AZD1222 COVID-19 vaccine. A word on this clone: No antigen is known for it.

Notes on the study in general: Just a handful of AZD1222 recipients tested seropositive at baseline. Donors were mostly white British, more females; clonal diversity possibly underestimated.

TCRdb keeps only in-frame clones here, not all; method: immunoSEQ multiplex PCR. The table has 150,000 or so clones, about 90% seen once. Germline V gene lookup returns CDR1 LGHNA and CDR2 YSLEER. The CDR3 has 16 residues. Trimming cost V 3 bases and J 0 bases, with 12 bases left between them. Sample: peripheral blood, taken on day 0 of AZD1222 vaccination. The TCR sequence derives from an adult in good health. J is TRBJ2-1 and V is TRBV4-3; TRBD1 might be the D (5 bases). The CDR3 is CASSQSLGRSYNEQFF. The CDR3 DNA is TGCGCCAGCAGCCAGTCACTGGGGCGCTCCTACAATGAGCAGTTCTTC.